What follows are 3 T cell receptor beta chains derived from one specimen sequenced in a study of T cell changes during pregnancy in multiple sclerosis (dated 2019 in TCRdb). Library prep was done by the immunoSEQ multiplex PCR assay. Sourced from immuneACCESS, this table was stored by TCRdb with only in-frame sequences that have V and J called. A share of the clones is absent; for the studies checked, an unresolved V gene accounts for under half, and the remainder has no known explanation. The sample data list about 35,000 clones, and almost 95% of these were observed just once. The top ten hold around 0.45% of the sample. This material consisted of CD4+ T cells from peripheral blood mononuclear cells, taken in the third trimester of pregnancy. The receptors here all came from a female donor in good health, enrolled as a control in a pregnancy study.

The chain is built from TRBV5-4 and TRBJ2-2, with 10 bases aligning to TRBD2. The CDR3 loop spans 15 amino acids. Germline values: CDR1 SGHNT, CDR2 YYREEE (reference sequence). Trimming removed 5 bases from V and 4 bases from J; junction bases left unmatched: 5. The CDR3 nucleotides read TGTGCCAGCAGACAGCGGGGGGGCGTCACCGGGGAGCTGTTTTTT. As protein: CASRQRGGVTGELFF.

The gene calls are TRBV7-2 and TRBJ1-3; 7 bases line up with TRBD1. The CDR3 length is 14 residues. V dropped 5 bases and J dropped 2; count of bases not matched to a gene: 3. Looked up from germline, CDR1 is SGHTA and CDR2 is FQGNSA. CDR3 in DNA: TGTGCCAGCAGCCCCAGGGGGACTGGAAACACCATATATTTT. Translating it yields CASSPRGTGNTIYF. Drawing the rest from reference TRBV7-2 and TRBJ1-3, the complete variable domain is GAGVSQSPSNKVTEKGKDVELRCDPISGHTALYWYRQSLGQGLEFLIYFQGNSAPDKSGLPSDRFSAERTGGSVSTLTIQRTQQEDSAVYLCASSPRGTGNTIYFGEGSWLTVV.

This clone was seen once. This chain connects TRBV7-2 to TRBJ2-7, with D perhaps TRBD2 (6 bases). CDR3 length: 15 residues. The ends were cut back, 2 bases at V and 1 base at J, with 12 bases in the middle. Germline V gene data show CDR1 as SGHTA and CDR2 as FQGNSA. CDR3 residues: CASSLQEGLSYEQYF. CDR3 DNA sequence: TGTGCCAGCAGCTTACAGGAGGGCCTTTCCTACGAGCAGTACTTC.